What follows describes a single T cell receptor beta chain. The target antigen is unknown. The data were obtained in a study of cytomegalovirus exposure and HLA in healthy donors. Study conclusions and caveats: There were about 160 TCR beta chains listed as cytomegalovirus-associated. CMV serostatus was the only immune exposure information that was available.

Both 60 Vbeta primers and 13 Jbeta primers went into the PCR. The protocol was immunoSEQ multiplex PCR, while the TCRdb copy is restricted to in-frame clones and leaves out a portion. The data show 95,000 to 150,000 clones, with over 60% seen just once and approximately 2.5% held by the top ten. This CDR3 comprises 19 residues. The ends lost 5 bases at V and 0 bases at J; junction bases unmatched: 12. The germline V gene has CDR1 ENHRY and CDR2 SYGVKD. Sequenced sample: PBMCs. V is TRBV10-3 and J is TRBJ2-1, with 11 bases matching TRBD2. This sequence originates from a woman in her thirties or forties in good health and CMV-seropositive. For the CDR3, the DNA is TGTGCCATCAGTCCCGGGACTAGCGGCCTCTCGAGCTCCTACAATGAGCAGTTCTTC. Protein sequence: CAISPGTSGLSSSYNEQFF.